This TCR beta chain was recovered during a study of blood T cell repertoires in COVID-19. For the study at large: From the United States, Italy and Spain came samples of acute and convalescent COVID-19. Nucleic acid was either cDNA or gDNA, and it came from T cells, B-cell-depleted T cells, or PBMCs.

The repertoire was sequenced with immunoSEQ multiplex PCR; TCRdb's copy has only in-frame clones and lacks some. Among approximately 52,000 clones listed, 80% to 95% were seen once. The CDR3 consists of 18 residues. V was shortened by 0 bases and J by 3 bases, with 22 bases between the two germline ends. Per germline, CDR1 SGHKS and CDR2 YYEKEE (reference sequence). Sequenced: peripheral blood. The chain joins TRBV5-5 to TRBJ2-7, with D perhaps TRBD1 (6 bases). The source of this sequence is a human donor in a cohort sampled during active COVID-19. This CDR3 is CASSLDRDASTHYYEQYF. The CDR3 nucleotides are TGTGCCAGCAGCTTGGACAGGGATGCGTCAACCCATTACTACGAGCAGTACTTC.